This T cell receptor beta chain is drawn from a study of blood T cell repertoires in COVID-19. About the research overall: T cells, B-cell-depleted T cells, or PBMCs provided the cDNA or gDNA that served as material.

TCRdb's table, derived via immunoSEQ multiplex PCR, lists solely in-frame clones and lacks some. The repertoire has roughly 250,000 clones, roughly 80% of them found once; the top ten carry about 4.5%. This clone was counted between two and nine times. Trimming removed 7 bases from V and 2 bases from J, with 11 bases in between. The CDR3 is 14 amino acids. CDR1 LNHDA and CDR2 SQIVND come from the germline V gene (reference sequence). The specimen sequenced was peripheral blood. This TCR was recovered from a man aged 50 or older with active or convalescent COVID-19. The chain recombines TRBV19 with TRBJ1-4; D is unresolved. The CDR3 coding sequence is TGTGCCAGTACCACCTTGGGCACTAATGAAAAACTGTTTTTT. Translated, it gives CASTTLGTNEKLFF.